This entry lists 14 T cell receptor beta chains sequenced from one sample in a study of OX40 agonist ivuxolimab in advanced cancers. Method: immunoSEQ multiplex PCR; TCRdb's copy keeps in-frame clones and lacks some. Altogether almost 90,000 clones are present, approximately 91% being singletons, with the ten largest covering roughly 0.64%. Sequenced material: CD4+ or CD8+ T cells sorted from blood, taken in a trial of the OX40 agonist ivuxolimab. Receptors were obtained from an adult with an advanced solid tumor such as melanoma, head and neck, liver or kidney cancer.

The rearrangement joins TRBV7-8 to TRBJ2-6; 7 bases map to TRBD1. The CDR3 is made up of 16 amino acids. Germline CDR1 is SGHVS and CDR2 is FQNEAQ. The J segment lost 0 bases and the V segment lost 6 bases, leaving 5 bases of the junction unmatched. CDR3 bases: TGTGCCAGCAGTCCAGGACAGGCCTCTGGGGCCAACGTCCTGACTTTC. This codes for CASSPGQASGANVLTF.

The chain is built from TRBV5-1 and TRBJ2-3, with TRBD1 matching over 11 bases. The CDR3 is 15 amino acids. The V gene end was trimmed by 3 bases and the J gene end by 6 bases; junction bases not matched to a gene: 6. The germline V gene encodes CDR1 SGHRS and CDR2 YFSETQ. CDR3 in amino acids: CASSWDRGAGDTQYF. The CDR3 bases are TGCGCCAGCAGCTGGGACAGGGGGGCGGGGGATACGCAGTATTTT.

V gene TRBV27 combines with J gene TRBJ1-5; the D gene is possibly TRBD1 (5 bases). Trimming removed 3 bases at V and 1 base at J, with 10 bases between. The CDR3 consists of 15 residues. Germline loops: CDR1 MNHEY, CDR2 SMNVEV (reference sequence). CDR3 DNA: TGTGCCAGCAGTTTCGGACAATACAGCAATCAGCCCCAGCATTTT. Translation gives CASSFGQYSNQPQHF.

CDR3 bases: TGTGCCAGCAGCTTGACATTAGCCAAAAACATTCAGTACTTC. Protein: CASSLTLAKNIQYF. The V gene is TRBV5-4, the J gene TRBJ2-4; D remains unclear. This CDR3 region has 14 residues. V lost 1 base, J lost 0 bases, and 5 bases lay in between. Germline V CDR1 and CDR2: SGHNT, YYREEE (reference sequence).

This rearrangement joins TRBV6-1 to TRBJ2-7, with D perhaps matching TRBD1 (5 bases). Per the germline V gene, CDR1 is MNHNS and CDR2 is SASEGT. There are 15 residues in the CDR3. The ends were cut back, 4 bases at V and 0 bases at J, with 13 bases in the middle. The CDR3 sequence is CASSAVDTSSYEQYF. The CDR3 nucleotides are TGTGCCAGCAGTGCTGTGGACACCAGCTCCTACGAGCAGTACTTC.

The gene calls are TRBV30 and TRBJ2-1; TRBD2 aligns across 7 bases. Trimming at V came to 4 bases and at J to 4 bases, leaving 7 bases not matched to a gene. The length of the CDR3 is 14 residues. Looked up from germline, CDR1 is GTSNPN and CDR2 is SVGIG (reference sequence). The CDR3 spells CAWTGTTAYNEQFF. CDR3 DNA sequence: TGTGCCTGGACCGGGACTACTGCATACAATGAGCAGTTCTTC.

This rearrangement joins TRBV27 to TRBJ1-2; a weak D match, TRBD1 (6 bases). This CDR3 spans 13 amino acids. V lost 5 bases and J 7 bases, leaving 14 bases between the germline ends. CDR1 and CDR2 (germline): MNHEY, SMNVEV (reference sequence). Here the CDR3 DNA reads TGTGCCAGCAGTCCCGACAGGACAGCTGGCTACACCTTC. Translating gives CASSPDRTAGYTF.

This rearrangement joins TRBV27 to TRBJ1-3; D not certain. CDR3 length equals 16 residues. Germline V lookup: CDR1 MNHEY, CDR2 SMNVEV (reference sequence). V was cut by 0 bases and J by 0 bases, with 9 bases left in between. Here the CDR3 reads CASSLSMGVSGNTIYF. As DNA, the CDR3 is TGTGCCAGCAGTTTATCGATGGGAGTCTCTGGAAACACCATATATTTT.

The genes are TRBV7-2 and TRBJ1-4, with a weak D call TRBD1 (5 bases). This CDR3 is built from 14 residues. CDR1 is SGHTA and CDR2 is FQGNSA in the germline V gene. The V end lost 1 base, the J end lost 7 bases, and 10 bases lay between the germline ends. CDR3 sequence reads: CASSLGGGVEKLFF. The CDR3 bases are TGTGCCAGCAGCTTAGGGGGAGGGGTTGAAAAACTGTTTTTT.

This clone appeared many times. The chain employs TRBV2 and TRBJ1-1, with no clear D. The germline gives CDR1 SNHLY, CDR2 FYNNEI. This CDR3 has 12 amino acids. The germline V and J ends were trimmed by 8 bases and 1 base, with 8 bases remaining between them. This chain's CDR3 is CASRTANTEAFF. The DNA for the CDR3 is TGTGCCAGCCGGACCGCGAACACTGAAGCTTTCTTT. Using reference TRBV2 and TRBJ1-1 for the parts outside the CDR3, the full variable domain is EPEVTQTPSHQVTQMGQEVILRCVPISNHLYFYWYRQILGQKVEFLVSFYNNEISEKSEIFDDQFSVERPDGSNFTLKIRSTKLEDSAMYFCASRTANTEAFFGQGTRLTVV.

J is TRBJ1-5 and V is TRBV29-1; D gene uncertain. CDR1 SQVTM and CDR2 ANQGSEA come from the germline V gene. Trimming took 4 bases from V and 0 from J, leaving 4 bases between them. The CDR3 sequence is 12 residues long. The CDR3 loop is CSVAGSNQPQHF. The CDR3 nucleotides are TGCAGCGTTGCGGGTAGCAATCAGCCCCAGCATTTT.

Comment on this clone: Other nucleotide sequences from this sample produce the same CDR3. This sequence joins TRBV10-2 and TRBJ2-7, with no clear D. CDR3 size: 11 residues. Trimming left V 3 bases short and J 2 bases short, with 2 bases between. CDR1 is WSHSY and CDR2 is SAAADI in the germline V gene. Written as DNA, the CDR3 is TGCGCCAGCAGTGACACCTACGAGCAGTACTTC. Protein: CASSDTYEQYF.

The chain is built from TRBV4-3 and TRBJ2-5, with D perhaps matching TRBD1 or TRBD2 (5 bases each). V was trimmed by 0 bases and J by 5 bases, leaving 13 bases between them. The V gene's germline CDR1 is LGHNA and CDR2 YSLEER. The CDR3 totals 15 residues. CDR3: CASSQEVGPWETQYF. The CDR3, as DNA: TGCGCCAGCAGCCAAGAAGTGGGACCCTGGGAGACCCAGTACTTC.

As DNA, the CDR3 is TGCGCCAGCAGCTTGGGACAGGCTTTCCAAGAGACCCAGTACTTC. Translation gives CASSLGQAFQETQYF. The J gene is TRBJ2-5, the V gene TRBV5-1, with D possibly being TRBD1 (6 bases). Between the trimmed V and J ends, which lost 0 bases and 1 base, there was a span of 10 bases. There are 15 residues in the CDR3. Germline V gene data show CDR1 as SGHRS and CDR2 as YFSETQ.